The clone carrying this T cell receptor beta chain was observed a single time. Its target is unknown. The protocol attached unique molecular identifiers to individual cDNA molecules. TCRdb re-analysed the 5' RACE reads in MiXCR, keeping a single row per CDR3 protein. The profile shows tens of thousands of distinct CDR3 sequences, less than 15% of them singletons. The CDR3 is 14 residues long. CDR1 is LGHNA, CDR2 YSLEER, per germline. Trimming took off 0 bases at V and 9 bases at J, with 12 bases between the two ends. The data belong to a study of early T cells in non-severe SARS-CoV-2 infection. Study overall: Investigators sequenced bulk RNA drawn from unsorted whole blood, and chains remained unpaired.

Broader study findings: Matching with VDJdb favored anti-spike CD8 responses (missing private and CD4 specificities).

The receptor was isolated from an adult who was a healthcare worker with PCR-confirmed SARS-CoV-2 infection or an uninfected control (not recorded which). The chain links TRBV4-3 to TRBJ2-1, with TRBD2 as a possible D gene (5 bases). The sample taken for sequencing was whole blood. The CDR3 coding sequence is TGCGCCAGCAGCCAAGACCTAGCATTGGGTGAGCAGTTCTTC. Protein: CASSQDLALGEQFF.